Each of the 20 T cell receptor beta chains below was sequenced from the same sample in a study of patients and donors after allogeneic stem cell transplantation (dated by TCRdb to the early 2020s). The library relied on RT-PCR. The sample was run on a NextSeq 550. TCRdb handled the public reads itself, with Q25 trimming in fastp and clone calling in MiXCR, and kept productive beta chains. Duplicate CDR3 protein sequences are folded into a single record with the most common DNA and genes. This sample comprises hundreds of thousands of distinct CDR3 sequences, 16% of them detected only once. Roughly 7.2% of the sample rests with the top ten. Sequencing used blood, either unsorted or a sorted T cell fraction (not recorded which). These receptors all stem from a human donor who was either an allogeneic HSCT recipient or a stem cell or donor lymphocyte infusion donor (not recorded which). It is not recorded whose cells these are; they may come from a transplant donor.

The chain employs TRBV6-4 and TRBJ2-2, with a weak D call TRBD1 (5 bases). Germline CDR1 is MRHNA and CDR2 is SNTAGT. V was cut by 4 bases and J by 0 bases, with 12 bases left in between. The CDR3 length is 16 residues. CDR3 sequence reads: CASSVWGFSNTGELFF. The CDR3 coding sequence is TGTGCCAGCAGTGTCTGGGGCTTTTCGAACACCGGGGAGCTGTTTTTT.

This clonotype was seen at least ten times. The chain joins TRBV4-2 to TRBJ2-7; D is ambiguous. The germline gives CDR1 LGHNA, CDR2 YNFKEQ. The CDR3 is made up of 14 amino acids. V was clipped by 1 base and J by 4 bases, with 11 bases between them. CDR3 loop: CASSQVLGRYEQYF. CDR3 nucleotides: TGTGCCAGCAGCCAAGTGCTGGGAAGGTACGAGCAGTACTTC.

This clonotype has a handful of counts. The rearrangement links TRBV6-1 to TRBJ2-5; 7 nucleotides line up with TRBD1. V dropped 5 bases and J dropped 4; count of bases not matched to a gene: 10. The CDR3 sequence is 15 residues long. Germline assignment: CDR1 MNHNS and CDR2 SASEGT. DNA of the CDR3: TGTGCCAGCAGTCTCGACAGGGTGTCTGCAGAGACCCAGTACTTC. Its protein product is CASSLDRVSAETQYF.

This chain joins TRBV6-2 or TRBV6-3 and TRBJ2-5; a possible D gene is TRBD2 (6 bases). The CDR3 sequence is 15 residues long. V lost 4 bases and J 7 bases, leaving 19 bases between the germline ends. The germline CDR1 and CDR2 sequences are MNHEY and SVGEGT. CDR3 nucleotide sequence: TGTGCCAGCAGTTCCCCGGGACTCCTCCGGGGGACCCAGTACTTC. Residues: CASSSPGLLRGTQYF.

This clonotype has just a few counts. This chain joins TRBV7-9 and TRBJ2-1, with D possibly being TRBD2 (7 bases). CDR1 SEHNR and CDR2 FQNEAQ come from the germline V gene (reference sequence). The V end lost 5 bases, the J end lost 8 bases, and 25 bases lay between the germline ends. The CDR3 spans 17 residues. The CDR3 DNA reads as TGTGCCAGCAGCCGAGGGCGGGGGCGAGACCCGGGTGATGAGCAGTTCTTC. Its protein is CASSRGRGRDPGDEQFF.

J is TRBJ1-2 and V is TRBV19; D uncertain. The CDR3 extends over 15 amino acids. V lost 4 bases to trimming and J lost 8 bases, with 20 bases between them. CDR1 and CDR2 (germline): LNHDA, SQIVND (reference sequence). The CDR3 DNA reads TGTGCCAGTAGTAAACAAGATCCGATCGTGAGAGGCTACACCTTC. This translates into CASSKQDPIVRGYTF.

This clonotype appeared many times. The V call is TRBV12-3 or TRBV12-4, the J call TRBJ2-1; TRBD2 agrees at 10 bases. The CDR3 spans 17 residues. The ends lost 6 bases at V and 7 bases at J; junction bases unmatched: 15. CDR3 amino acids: CASSPPSGRGGKNEQFF. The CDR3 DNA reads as TGTGCCAGCAGCCCCCCTAGCGGGAGAGGGGGGAAAAATGAGCAGTTCTTC.

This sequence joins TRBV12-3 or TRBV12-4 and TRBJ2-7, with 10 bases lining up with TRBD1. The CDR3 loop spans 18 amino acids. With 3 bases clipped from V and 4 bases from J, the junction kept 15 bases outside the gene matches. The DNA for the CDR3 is TGTGCCAGCAGTTTTTTCGGGACAGGGGCGACAAAAATTTACGAGCAGTACTTC. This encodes CASSFFGTGATKIYEQYF.

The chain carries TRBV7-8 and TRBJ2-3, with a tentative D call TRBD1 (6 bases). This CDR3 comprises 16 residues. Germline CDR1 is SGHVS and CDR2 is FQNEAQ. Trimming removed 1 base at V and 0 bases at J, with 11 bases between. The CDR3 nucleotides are TGTGCCAGCAGCTTAGTGGGGGCGTTCAGCACAGATACGCAGTATTTT. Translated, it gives CASSLVGAFSTDTQYF.

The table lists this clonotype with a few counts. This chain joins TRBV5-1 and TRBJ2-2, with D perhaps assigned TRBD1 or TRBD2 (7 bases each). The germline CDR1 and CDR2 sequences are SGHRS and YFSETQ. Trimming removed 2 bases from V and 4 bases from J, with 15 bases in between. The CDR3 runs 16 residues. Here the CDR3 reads CASSFHRGGGTGELFF. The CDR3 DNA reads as TGCGCCAGCAGCTTTCACAGGGGCGGGGGCACCGGGGAGCTGTTTTTT.

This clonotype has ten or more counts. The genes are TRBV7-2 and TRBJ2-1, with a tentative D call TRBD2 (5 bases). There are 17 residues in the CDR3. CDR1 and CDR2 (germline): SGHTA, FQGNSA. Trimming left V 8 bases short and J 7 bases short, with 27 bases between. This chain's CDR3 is CASGYNRGRPIGNEQFF. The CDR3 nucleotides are TGTGCCAGCGGATACAACCGAGGGCGCCCCATCGGGAATGAGCAGTTCTTC.

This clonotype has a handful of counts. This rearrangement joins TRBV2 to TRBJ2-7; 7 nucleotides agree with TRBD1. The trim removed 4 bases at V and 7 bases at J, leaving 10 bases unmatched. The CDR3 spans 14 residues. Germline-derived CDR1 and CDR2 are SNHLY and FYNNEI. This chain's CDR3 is CASSADRRLGEQYF. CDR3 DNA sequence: TGTGCCAGCAGTGCGGACAGGAGATTGGGGGAGCAGTACTTC.

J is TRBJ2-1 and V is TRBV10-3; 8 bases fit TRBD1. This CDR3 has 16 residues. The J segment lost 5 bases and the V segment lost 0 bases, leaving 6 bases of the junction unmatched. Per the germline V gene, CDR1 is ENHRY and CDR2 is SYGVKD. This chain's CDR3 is CAISESRRGRDNEQFF. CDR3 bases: TGTGCCATCAGTGAGTCTCGCAGGGGGCGCGACAATGAGCAGTTCTTC.

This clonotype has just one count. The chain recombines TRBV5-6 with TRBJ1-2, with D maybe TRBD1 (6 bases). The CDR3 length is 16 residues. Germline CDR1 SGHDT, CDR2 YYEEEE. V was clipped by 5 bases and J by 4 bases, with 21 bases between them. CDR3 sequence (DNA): TGTGCCAGCAGAGATTATAGGCCGGGGGCGGTCTATGGCTACACCTTC. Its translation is CASRDYRPGAVYGYTF.

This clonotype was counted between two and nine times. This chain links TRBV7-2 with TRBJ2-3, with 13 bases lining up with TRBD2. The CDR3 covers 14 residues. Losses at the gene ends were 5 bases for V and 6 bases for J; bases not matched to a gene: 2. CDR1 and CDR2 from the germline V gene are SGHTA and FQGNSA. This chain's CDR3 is CASSATSGRDTQYF. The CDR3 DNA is TGTGCCAGCAGCGCGACTAGCGGGAGGGATACGCAGTATTTT. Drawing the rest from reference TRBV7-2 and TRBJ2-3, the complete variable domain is GAGVSQSPSNKVTEKGKDVELRCDPISGHTALYWYRQSLGQGLEFLIYFQGNSAPDKSGLPSDRFSAERTGGSVSTLTIQRTQQEDSAVYLCASSATSGRDTQYFGPGTRLTVL.

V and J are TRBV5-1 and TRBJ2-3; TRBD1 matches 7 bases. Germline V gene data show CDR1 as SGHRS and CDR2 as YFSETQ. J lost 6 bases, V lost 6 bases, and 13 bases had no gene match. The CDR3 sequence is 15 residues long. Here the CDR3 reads CASKQGRGFYDTQYF. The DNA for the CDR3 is TGCGCCAGCAAACAGGGGCGCGGATTCTACGATACGCAGTATTTT.

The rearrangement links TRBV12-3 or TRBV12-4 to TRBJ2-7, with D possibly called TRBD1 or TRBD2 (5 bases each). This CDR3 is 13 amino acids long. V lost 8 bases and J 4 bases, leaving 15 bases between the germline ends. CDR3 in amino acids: CASRDERMYEQYF. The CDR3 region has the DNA TGTGCCAGCCGGGACGAGAGGATGTACGAGCAGTACTTC.

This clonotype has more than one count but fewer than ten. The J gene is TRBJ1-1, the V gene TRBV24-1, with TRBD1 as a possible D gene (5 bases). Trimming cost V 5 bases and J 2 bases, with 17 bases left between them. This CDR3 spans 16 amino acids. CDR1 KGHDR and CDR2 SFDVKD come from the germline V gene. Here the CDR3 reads CATSVGALTSNTEAFF. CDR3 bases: TGTGCCACCAGTGTCGGGGCCTTAACTTCTAACACTGAAGCTTTCTTT.

CDR3 region: CAISESTGTSGSSSYNEQFF. The CDR3 bases are TGTGCCATCAGTGAGTCGACCGGGACTAGCGGGAGTAGCTCCTACAATGAGCAGTTCTTC. The rearrangement links TRBV10-3 to TRBJ2-1; 14 bases fit TRBD2. The CDR3 runs 20 residues. V was pared by 0 bases and J by 0 bases, with 7 bases of the junction left unmatched. The V gene's germline CDR1 is ENHRY and CDR2 SYGVKD.

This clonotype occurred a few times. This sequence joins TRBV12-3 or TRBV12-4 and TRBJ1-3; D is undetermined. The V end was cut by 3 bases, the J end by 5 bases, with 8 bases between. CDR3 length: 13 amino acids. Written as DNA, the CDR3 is TGTGCCAGCAGTTTCTCCATTCGAAACACCATATATTTT. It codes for CASSFSIRNTIYF.